This is a list of T cell receptor beta chains from one sample in a study of blood T cell repertoires in COVID-19. Generated by immunoSEQ multiplex PCR, the TCRdb table keeps only in-frame clones and is missing some. The data hold under 350,000 clones, with around 90% observed a single time. The sample was peripheral blood. The receptors shown here come from a woman aged 25 to 39 with COVID-19, enrolled during active disease. Each CDR3 is given with its conserved first and last residue. The order of the fields is V gene, J gene, clone size, D gene, CDR3 DNA, CDR3 protein. D genes are given only for firm matches. Not every row has a clone size; where given, it reads once, few, many or a size class.

V: TRBV4-3; J: TRBJ2-7; size: -; D: -; DNA: TGCGCCAGCAGCCAAGAGAGCCGGGGGATGGGAACCTACGAGCAGTACTTC; CDR3: CASSQESRGMGTYEQYF
V: TRBV9; J: TRBJ2-3; size: -; D: TRBD1; DNA: TGTGCCAGCAGCGTAGGGCCGGGACAGCGCACAGATACGCAGTATTTT; CDR3: CASSVGPGQRTDTQYF
V: TRBV5-4; J: TRBJ1-1; size: -; D: TRBD1; DNA: TGTGCCAGCAGCTCCGACAGGGGGCCTGAAGCTTTCTTT; CDR3: CASSSDRGPEAFF
V: TRBV7-9; J: TRBJ2-6; size: -; D: TRBD1; DNA: TGTGCCAGCAGCGCCAACAGGGGGCCTGGGGCCAACGTCCTGACTTTC; CDR3: CASSANRGPGANVLTF
V: TRBV15; J: TRBJ1-3; size: -; D: -; DNA: TGTGCCACCAGCCAGGGGAGGGCCGGTCGAAACACCATATATTTT; CDR3: CATSQGRAGRNTIYF
V: TRBV3-1/TRBV3-2; J: TRBJ2-2; size: -; D: TRBD1; DNA: TGTGCCAGCAGCTACAACAGGGGGCGCAGCACCGGGGAGCTGTTTTTT; CDR3: CASSYNRGRSTGELFF
V: TRBV12-3/TRBV12-4; J: TRBJ2-1; size: -; D: -; DNA: TGTGCCAGCAGTCCCCGGGTGGAGCAGTTCTTC; CDR3: CASSPRVEQFF
V: TRBV27; J: TRBJ1-5; size: once; D: -; DNA: TGTGCCAGCAGTTTGGTTTGGCCCGGGGATCAGCCCCAGCATTTT; CDR3: CASSLVWPGDQPQHF
V: TRBV5-1; J: TRBJ2-2; size: -; D: -; DNA: TGCGCCAGCGACCCCGGCAGGGGAGTAGGGACCGGGGAGCTGTTTTTT; CDR3: CASDPGRGVGTGELFF
V: TRBV5-1; J: TRBJ2-7; size: once; D: -; DNA: TGCGCCAGCAGCTTGGCAGGTACAGGCGAGCAGTACTTC; CDR3: CASSLAGTGEQYF
V: TRBV4-3; J: TRBJ1-2; size: -; D: TRBD1; DNA: TGCGCCAGCAGCCAAAGCTTTCAGGGGGCCTATGGCTACACCTTC; CDR3: CASSQSFQGAYGYTF
V: TRBV6-5; J: TRBJ1-2; size: once; D: -; DNA: TGTGCCAGCAGTTACTCGAGGGGGAACTATGGCTACACCTTC; CDR3: CASSYSRGNYGYTF
V: TRBV15; J: TRBJ2-3; size: -; D: TRBD2; DNA: TGTGCCACCAGCAGAGTGGCGGGGGGTGGGGATACGCAGTATTTT; CDR3: CATSRVAGGGDTQYF
V: TRBV25-1; J: TRBJ2-2; size: -; D: -; DNA: TGTGCCAGCAGTGACTATTCAGGGGAGCTGTTTTTT; CDR3: CASSDYSGELFF
V: TRBV3-1/TRBV3-2; J: TRBJ1-3; size: -; D: -; DNA: TGTGCCAGCAGCCAAGATAACGGCTCTGGAAACACCATATATTTT; CDR3: CASSQDNGSGNTIYF
V: TRBV19; J: TRBJ1-5; size: -; D: -; DNA: TGTGCCAGTAGTCGCGGGGCCAGCAATCAGCCCCAGCATTTT; CDR3: CASSRGASNQPQHF
V: TRBV28; J: TRBJ1-2; size: -; D: -; DNA: TGTGCCAGCACCCCCCATTACTCAGGCTACACCTTC; CDR3: CASTPHYSGYTF
V: TRBV5-1; J: TRBJ2-5; size: -; D: -; DNA: TGCGCCAGCAGCTTGGCCAACAGGGTTGCCCAAGAGACCCAGTACTTC; CDR3: CASSLANRVAQETQYF
V: TRBV6-4; J: TRBJ1-2; size: -; D: TRBD1; DNA: TGTGCCAGCAGTGCCACAGGGGCCTATGGCTACACCTTC; CDR3: CASSATGAYGYTF
V: TRBV19; J: TRBJ2-1; size: -; D: TRBD2; DNA: TGTGCCAGTAGTAAAAAAGGGGGGACTAGCGTCTCCCCCTACAATGAGCAGTTCTTC; CDR3: CASSKKGGTSVSPYNEQFF
V: TRBV7-6; J: TRBJ1-5; size: -; D: -; DNA: TGTGCCAGCAGCTTAGGCCCCCACGGGGGGAGCAATCAGCCCCAGCATTTT; CDR3: CASSLGPHGGSNQPQHF
V: TRBV28; J: TRBJ2-7; size: -; D: TRBD1; DNA: TGTGCCAGCAGTTTAACTCTTCAGGGGGCCGAGCAGTACTTC; CDR3: CASSLTLQGAEQYF
V: TRBV3-1/TRBV3-2; J: TRBJ1-3; size: -; D: -; DNA: TGTGCCAGCAGCCGATCCACAGGGCCCGGGACCATATATTTT; CDR3: CASSRSTGPGTIYF
V: TRBV27; J: TRBJ2-7; size: -; D: TRBD2; DNA: TGTGCCAGCAGTTTCCATCACCCGGGACTAGCGGATGACGAGCAGTACTTC; CDR3: CASSFHHPGLADDEQYF
V: TRBV5-1; J: TRBJ1-3; size: -; D: -; DNA: TGCGCCAGCAGCCTCTCCACAGGGAGCTCTGGAAACACCATATATTTT; CDR3: CASSLSTGSSGNTIYF
V: TRBV7-3; J: TRBJ2-2; size: -; D: -; DNA: TGTGCCAGCAGCCGAGCTGGGGGCCAGAACACCGGGGAGCTGTTTTTT; CDR3: CASSRAGGQNTGELFF
V: TRBV24-1; J: TRBJ1-2; size: -; D: -; DNA: TGTGCCACCAGTGAATCTGGACGGGGCTATGGCTACACCTTC; CDR3: CATSESGRGYGYTF
V: TRBV6-5; J: TRBJ2-1; size: -; D: TRBD2; DNA: TGTGCCAGCAGCTGGGCGGGAGAAAGTTACAATGAGCAGTTCTTC; CDR3: CASSWAGESYNEQFF
V: TRBV16; J: TRBJ1-5; size: -; D: -; DNA: TGTGCCAGCAGCCAAACGGGTCCCCCGGGCAATCAGCCCCAGCATTTT; CDR3: CASSQTGPPGNQPQHF
V: TRBV11-3; J: TRBJ2-5; size: -; D: -; DNA: TGTGCCAGCAGCTTAGACTCGGGAGCGGAGACCCAGTACTTC; CDR3: CASSLDSGAETQYF
V: TRBV5-8; J: TRBJ2-7; size: -; D: TRBD2; DNA: TGTGCCAGCAGCCGAGCGGGAGTTACGACCTACGAGCAGTACTTC; CDR3: CASSRAGVTTYEQYF
V: TRBV9; J: TRBJ2-1; size: -; D: TRBD2; DNA: TGTGCCAGCAGCCCCCATGGGGGGACTAGCGGGAGGGAGGAGCAGTTCTTC; CDR3: CASSPHGGTSGREEQFF
V: TRBV28; J: TRBJ2-6; size: -; D: -; DNA: TGTGCCAGCAGGCAGGGGGCCAACGTCCTGACTTTC; CDR3: CASRQGANVLTF
V: TRBV19; J: TRBJ1-4; size: -; D: -; DNA: TGTGCCAGTAGTGGTACGTTTAATGAGAAAAAACTGTTTTTT; CDR3: CASSGTFNEKKLFF
V: TRBV4-3; J: TRBJ2-7; size: -; D: TRBD2; DNA: TGCGCCAGCAGCCAGTTTCTAGCGGGGACCTACGAGCAGTACTTC; CDR3: CASSQFLAGTYEQYF
V: TRBV3-1/TRBV3-2; J: TRBJ1-1; size: -; D: TRBD1; DNA: TGTGCCAGCAGGCAGAAGACAGGGCGAGCTTTCTTT; CDR3: CASRQKTGRAFF
V: TRBV5-4; J: TRBJ2-3; size: -; D: -; DNA: TGTGCCAGCAGCTTACCAGCAGGGTCATCAGATACGCAGTATTTT; CDR3: CASSLPAGSSDTQYF
V: TRBV6-5; J: TRBJ1-1; size: -; D: -; DNA: TGTGCCAGCAGCCGCCCGGGACAGAACACTGAAGCTTTCTTT; CDR3: CASSRPGQNTEAFF
V: TRBV21-1; J: TRBJ1-1; size: -; D: -; DNA: TGTGCCAGCAGCAAAGACCAAACGGAAGAGGGCCTCATGAACACTGAAGCTTTCTTT; CDR3: CASSKDQTEEGLMNTEAFF
V: TRBV7-8; J: TRBJ2-1; size: -; D: TRBD2; DNA: TGTGCCAGCAGCTGGACTAGCGGGAGAGGGGATGAGCAGTTCTTC; CDR3: CASSWTSGRGDEQFF
V: TRBV28; J: TRBJ2-1; size: -; D: TRBD2; DNA: TGTGCCAGCAGTCCTGGGACTAGCTTAATCCATGAGCAGTTCTTC; CDR3: CASSPGTSLIHEQFF